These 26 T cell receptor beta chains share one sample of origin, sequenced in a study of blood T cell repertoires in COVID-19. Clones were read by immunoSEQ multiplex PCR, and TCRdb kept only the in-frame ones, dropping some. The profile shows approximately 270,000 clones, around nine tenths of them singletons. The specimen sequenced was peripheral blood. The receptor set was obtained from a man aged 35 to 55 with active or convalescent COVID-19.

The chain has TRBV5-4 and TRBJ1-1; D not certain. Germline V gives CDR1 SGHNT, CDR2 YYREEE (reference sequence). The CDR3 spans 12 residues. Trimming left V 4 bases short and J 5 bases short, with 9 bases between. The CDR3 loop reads CASSRMETEAFF. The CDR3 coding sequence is TGTGCCAGCAGCCGGATGGAGACTGAAGCTTTCTTT.

In DNA form, the CDR3 reads TGTGCCAGTAGAGGGACAGGCCAAGAGACCCAGTACTTC. Residues: CASRGTGQETQYF. The rearrangement joins TRBV19 to TRBJ2-5, with 8 positions matching TRBD1. V dropped 6 bases and J dropped 1; count of bases not matched to a gene: 1. The CDR3 runs 13 residues. CDR1 is LNHDA, CDR2 SQIVND, per germline (reference sequence).

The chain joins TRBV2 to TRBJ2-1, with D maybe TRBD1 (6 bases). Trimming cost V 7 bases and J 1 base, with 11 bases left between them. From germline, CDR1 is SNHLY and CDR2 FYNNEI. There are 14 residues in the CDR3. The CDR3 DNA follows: TGTGCCAGCAATAGCAGGGGTTCCTACAATGAGCAGTTCTTC. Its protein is CASNSRGSYNEQFF.

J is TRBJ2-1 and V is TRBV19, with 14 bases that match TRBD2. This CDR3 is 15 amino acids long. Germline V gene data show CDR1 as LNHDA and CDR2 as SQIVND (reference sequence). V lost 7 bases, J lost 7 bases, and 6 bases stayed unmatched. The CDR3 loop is CASTRTSGRWNEQFF. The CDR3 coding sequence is TGTGCCAGTACACGGACTAGCGGGAGGTGGAATGAGCAGTTCTTC.

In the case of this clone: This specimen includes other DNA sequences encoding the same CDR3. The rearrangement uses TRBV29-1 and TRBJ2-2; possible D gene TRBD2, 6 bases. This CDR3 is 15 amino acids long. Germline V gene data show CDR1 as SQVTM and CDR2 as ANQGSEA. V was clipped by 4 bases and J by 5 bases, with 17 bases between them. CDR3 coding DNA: TGCAGCGTTGGCCGACTAGGGGCGGGGACCGGGGAGCTGTTTTTT. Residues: CSVGRLGAGTGELFF.

CDR3 DNA: TGTGCCAGCAGCCAGGAGGCGGGGCACTACGAGCAGTACTTC. The encoded protein is CASSQEAGHYEQYF. The rearrangement joins TRBV3-1 (or the pseudogene TRBV3-2) to TRBJ2-7; a possible D gene is TRBD2 (6 bases). V was shortened by 3 bases and J by 3 bases, with 12 bases between the two germline ends. This CDR3 spans 14 amino acids. Germline-derived CDR1 and CDR2 are LGHDT and YNNKEL (reference sequence).

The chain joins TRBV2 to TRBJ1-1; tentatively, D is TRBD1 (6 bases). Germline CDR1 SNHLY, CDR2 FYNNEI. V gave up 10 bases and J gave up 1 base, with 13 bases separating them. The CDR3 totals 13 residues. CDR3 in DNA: TGTGCCACCTTAAGGACAGAGAACACTGAAGCTTTCTTT. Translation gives CATLRTENTEAFF.

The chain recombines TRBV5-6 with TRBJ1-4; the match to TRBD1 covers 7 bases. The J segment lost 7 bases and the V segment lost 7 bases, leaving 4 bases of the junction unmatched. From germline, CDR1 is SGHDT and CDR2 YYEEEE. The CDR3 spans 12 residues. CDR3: CASGTEGEKLFF. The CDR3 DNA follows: TGTGCCAGCGGGACAGAGGGTGAAAAACTGTTTTTT. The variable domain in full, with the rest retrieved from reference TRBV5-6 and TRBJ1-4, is DAGVTQSPTHLIKTRGQQVTLRCSPKSGHDTVSWYQQALGQGPQFIFQYYEEEERQRGNFPDRFSGHQFPNYSSELNVNALLLGDSALYLCASGTEGEKLFFGSGTQLSVL.

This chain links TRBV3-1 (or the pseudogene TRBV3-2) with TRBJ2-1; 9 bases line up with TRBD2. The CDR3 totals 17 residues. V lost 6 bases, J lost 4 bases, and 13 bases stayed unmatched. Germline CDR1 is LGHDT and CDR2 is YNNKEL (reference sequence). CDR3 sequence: CASSLVSGTSLYNEQFF. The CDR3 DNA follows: TGTGCCAGCAGTCTAGTGTCCGGGACTAGCCTATACAATGAGCAGTTCTTC.

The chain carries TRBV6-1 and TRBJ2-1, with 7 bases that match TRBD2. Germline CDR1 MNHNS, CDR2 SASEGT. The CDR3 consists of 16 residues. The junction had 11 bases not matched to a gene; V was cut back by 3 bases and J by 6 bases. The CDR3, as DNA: TGTGCCAGCAGTGAGTACAGAAGCGGGAAGTTCAATGAGCAGTTCTTC. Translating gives CASSEYRSGKFNEQFF.

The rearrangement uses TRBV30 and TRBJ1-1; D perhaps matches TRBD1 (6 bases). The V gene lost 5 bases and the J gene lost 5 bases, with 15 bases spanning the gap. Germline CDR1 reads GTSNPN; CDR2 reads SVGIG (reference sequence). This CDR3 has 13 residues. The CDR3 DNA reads TGTGCCTGGGACAGGCGGGAGGGAACTGAAGCTTTCTTT. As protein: CAWDRREGTEAFF.

This chain's CDR3 is CASSLTGETEAFF. CDR3 bases: TGTGCCAGCAGTTTAACGGGGGAGACTGAAGCTTTCTTT. This chain connects TRBV28 to TRBJ1-1; D is possibly TRBD1 (5 bases). Between the trimmed V and J ends, which lost 2 bases and 5 bases, there was a span of 9 bases. The germline V gene has CDR1 MDHEN and CDR2 SYDVKM. This CDR3 contains 13 residues. The full variable domain, its missing parts supplied by reference TRBV28 and TRBJ1-1, is DVKVTQSSRYLVKRTGEKVFLECVQDMDHENMFWYRQDPGLGLRLIYFSYDVKMKEKGDIPEGYSVSREKKERFSLILESASTNQTSMYLCASSLTGETEAFFGQGTRLTVV.

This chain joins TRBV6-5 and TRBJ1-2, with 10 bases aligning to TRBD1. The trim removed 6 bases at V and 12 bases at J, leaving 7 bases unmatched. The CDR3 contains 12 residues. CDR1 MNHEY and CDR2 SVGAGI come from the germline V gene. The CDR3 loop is CASSGTGERDTF. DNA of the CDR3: TGTGCCAGCAGCGGGACAGGGGAAAGGGACACCTTC.

CDR3 sequence reads: CATSDWGTGGYTGELFF. The CDR3 region has the DNA TGTGCCACCAGTGATTGGGGGACAGGGGGCTACACCGGGGAGCTGTTTTTT. The chain couples TRBV24-1 to TRBJ2-2; 12 bases line up with TRBD1. The CDR3 is 17 amino acids. Trimming cost V 2 bases and J 3 bases; bases outside gene matches: 3. Germline loops: CDR1 KGHDR, CDR2 SFDVKD.

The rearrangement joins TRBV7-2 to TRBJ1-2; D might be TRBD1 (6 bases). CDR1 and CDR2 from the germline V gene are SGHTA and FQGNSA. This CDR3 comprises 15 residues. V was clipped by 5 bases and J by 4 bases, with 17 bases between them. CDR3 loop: CASSEGTGPFYGYTF. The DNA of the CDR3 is TGTGCCAGCAGCGAAGGCACAGGGCCCTTCTATGGCTACACCTTC.

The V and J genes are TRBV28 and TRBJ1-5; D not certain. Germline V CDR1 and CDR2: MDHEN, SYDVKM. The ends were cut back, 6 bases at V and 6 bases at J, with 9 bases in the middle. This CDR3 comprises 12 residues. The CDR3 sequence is CASSFTSQPQHF. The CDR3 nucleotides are TGTGCCAGCAGCTTTACTAGTCAGCCCCAGCATTTT.

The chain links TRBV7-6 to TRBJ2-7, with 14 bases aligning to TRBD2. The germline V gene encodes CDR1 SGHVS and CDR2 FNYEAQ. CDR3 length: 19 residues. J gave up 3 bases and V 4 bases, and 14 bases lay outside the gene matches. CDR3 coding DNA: TGTGCCAGCAGCTCCTCGACTAGCGGGGGGGATAAAAGGTACTACGAGCAGTACTTC. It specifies CASSSSTSGGDKRYYEQYF.

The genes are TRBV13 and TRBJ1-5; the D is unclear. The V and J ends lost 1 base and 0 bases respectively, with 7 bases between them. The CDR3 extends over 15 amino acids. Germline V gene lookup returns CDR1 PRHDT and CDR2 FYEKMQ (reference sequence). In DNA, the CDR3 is TGTGCCAGCAGCTTAGCAACACATAGCAATCAGCCCCAGCATTTT. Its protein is CASSLATHSNQPQHF.

This chain's CDR3 is CASSPSWDRGLDTEAFF. DNA of the CDR3: TGTGCCAGCTCACCATCGTGGGACAGGGGGCTAGACACTGAAGCTTTCTTT. V usage is TRBV18 and J usage is TRBJ1-1; TRBD1 agrees at 12 bases. The CDR3 runs 17 residues. Trimming cost V 2 bases and J 3 bases; bases outside gene matches: 7. From germline, CDR1 is KGHSH and CDR2 LQKENI.

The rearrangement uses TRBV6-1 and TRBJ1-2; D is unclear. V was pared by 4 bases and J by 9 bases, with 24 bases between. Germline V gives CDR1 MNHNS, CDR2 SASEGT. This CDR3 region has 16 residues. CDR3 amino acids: CASSGIGWAVPFSYTF. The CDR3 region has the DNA TGTGCCAGCAGTGGGATCGGTTGGGCTGTCCCTTTTAGCTACACCTTC.

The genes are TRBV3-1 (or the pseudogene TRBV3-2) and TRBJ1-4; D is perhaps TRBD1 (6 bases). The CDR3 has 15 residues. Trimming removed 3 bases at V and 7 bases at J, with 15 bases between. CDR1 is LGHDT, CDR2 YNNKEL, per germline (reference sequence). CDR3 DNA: TGTGCCAGCAGCCATCTCCTAGAAGGGGGTGAAAAACTGTTTTTT. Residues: CASSHLLEGGEKLFF.

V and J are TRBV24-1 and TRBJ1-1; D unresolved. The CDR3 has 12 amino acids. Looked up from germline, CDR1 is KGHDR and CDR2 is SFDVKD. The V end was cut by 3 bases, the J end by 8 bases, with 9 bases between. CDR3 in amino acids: CATSDSGLEAFF. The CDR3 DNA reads TGTGCCACCAGTGATAGCGGACTCGAAGCTTTCTTT.

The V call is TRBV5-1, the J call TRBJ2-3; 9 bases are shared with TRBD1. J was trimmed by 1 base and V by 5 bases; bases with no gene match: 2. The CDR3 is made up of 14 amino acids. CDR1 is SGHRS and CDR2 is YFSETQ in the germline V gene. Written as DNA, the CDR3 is TGCGCCAGCAGGTGGACAGGGGGCACAGATACGCAGTATTTT. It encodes CASRWTGGTDTQYF.

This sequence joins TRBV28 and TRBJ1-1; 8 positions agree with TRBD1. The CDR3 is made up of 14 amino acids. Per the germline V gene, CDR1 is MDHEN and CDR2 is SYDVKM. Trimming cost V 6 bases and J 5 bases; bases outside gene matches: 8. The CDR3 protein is CASRGQAALTEAFF. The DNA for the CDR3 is TGTGCCAGCAGGGGACAGGCGGCTTTAACTGAAGCTTTCTTT.

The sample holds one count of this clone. CDR3 amino acids: CASSEVRRDTQYF. In DNA form, the CDR3 reads TGTGCCAGCAGTGAAGTTCGGAGAGATACGCAGTATTTT. The chain has TRBV6-1 and TRBJ2-3; D is ambiguous. The germline gives CDR1 MNHNS, CDR2 SASEGT. V was pared by 1 base and J by 5 bases, with 7 bases between. The CDR3 is made up of 13 amino acids.

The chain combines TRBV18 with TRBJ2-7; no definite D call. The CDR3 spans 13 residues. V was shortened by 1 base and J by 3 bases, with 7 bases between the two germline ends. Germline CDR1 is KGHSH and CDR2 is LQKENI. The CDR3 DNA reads TGTGCCAGCTCACCACAAGACAACTACGAGCAGTACTTC. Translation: CASSPQDNYEQYF.